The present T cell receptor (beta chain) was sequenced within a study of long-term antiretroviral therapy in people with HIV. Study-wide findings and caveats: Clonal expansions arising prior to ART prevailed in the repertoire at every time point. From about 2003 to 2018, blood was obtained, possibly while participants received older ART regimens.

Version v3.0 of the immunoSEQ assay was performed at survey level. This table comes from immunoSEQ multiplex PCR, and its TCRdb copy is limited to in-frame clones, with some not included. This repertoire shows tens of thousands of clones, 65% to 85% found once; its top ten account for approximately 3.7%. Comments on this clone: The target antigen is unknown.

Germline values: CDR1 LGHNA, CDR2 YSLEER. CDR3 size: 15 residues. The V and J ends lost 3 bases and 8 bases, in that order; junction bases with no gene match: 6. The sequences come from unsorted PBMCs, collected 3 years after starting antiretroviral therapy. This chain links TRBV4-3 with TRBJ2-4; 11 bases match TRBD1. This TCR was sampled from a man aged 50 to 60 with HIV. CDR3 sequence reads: CASSHFGQGADIQYF. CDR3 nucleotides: TGCGCCAGCAGCCATTTCGGACAGGGGGCCGACATTCAGTACTTC.